Included here is one TCR beta chain sequence, with context. Its antigen remains unidentified. Germline V lookup: CDR1 MDHEN, CDR2 SYDVKM. This CDR3 has 12 residues. Trimming removed 6 bases at V and 7 bases at J, with 12 bases between. The data belong to a study of cytomegalovirus exposure and HLA in healthy donors. Findings of the study overall: The study designated roughly 150 TCR beta chains cytomegalovirus-associated.

In the PCR, 60 Vbeta and 13 Jbeta primers were used. The repertoire was sequenced with immunoSEQ multiplex PCR; TCRdb's copy has only in-frame clones and lacks some. Of around 200,000 clones detected, around 83% appear once; the ten largest clones hold roughly 1.6%. The V call is TRBV28, the J call TRBJ2-5; D gene uncertain. The sequencing input was PBMCs. The origin of this receptor is a man aged 50 to 59 in good health and CMV-seronegative. The CDR3 DNA sequence: TGTGCCAGCAGCCCCAATAGAGCGACCCAGTACTTC. It encodes CASSPNRATQYF.